This T cell receptor beta chain emerged from a study of T cells expressing NK-cell markers. Study-level background: Cells sorted as CD3+CD56+NKG2C+, CD3+CD56+NKG2C- and CD3+CD56-NKG2C+ T cells supplied the TCR beta repertoires.

TCRdb reanalyzed the 5' RACE reads and collapses them to one entry per CDR3 protein, without DNA. Its table records 500,000 or so distinct CDR3 sequences. The CDR3 is 15 residues long. CDR1 and CDR2 from the germline V gene are KGHSH and LQKENI. The chain recombines TRBV18 with TRBJ1-1. Sample: blood T cells: a sorted CD56 or NKG2C T cell subset, CD4+ or CD8+ T cells, or bulk PBMC T cells (not recorded which). This clonotype was sampled from a man aged 18 to 30 in good health. CDR3 protein: CASSPPLAGNTEAFF.